The 15 T cell receptor beta chains below were found in one sample sequenced in a study of human T cells and chemical hapten exposure. Time point indicated: patch test 1, 2 weeks after DPC sensitization. The treatment is: therapeutic diphenylcyclopropenone sensitization with weekly scalp DPC. TCRdb reprocessed the RACE reads via MiXCR and lists one record per CDR3 protein. The sample lists fewer than 95,000 distinct CDR3 sequences; under 12% were seen once. Sequenced material: whole blood, taken in connection with sensitization to the hapten diphenylcyclopropenone (DPC). The receptors originated from a man in his forties with alopecia areata. Some clones in this sample may be carry-over from other donors' samples.

A few counts support this clonotype. J is TRBJ2-2 and V is TRBV7-3, with D perhaps TRBD1 (5 bases). There are 14 residues in the CDR3. The V and J ends lost 6 bases and 1 base respectively, with 9 bases between them. Germline lookup yields CDR1 SGHTA and CDR2 FQGTGA. CDR3: CASRAGKNTGELFF. In nucleotides, the CDR3 is TGTGCCAGCAGGGCAGGGAAGAACACCGGGGAGCTGTTTTTT.

The rearrangement joins TRBV20-1 to TRBJ2-3; TRBD2 matches 8 bases. The V segment lost 5 bases and the J segment 6 bases; nucleotides outside the gene matches: 10. The CDR3 contains 14 residues. CDR1 and CDR2 from the germline V gene are DFQATT and SNEGSKA (reference sequence). The CDR3, as DNA: TGCAGTGCTCGTTGGACGGGAGGGCCGGATACGCAGTATTTT. Encoded protein: CSARWTGGPDTQYF.

This clonotype was seen at least ten times. The V and J genes are TRBV29-1 and TRBJ2-1; 9 bases fit TRBD2. The CDR3 loop spans 13 amino acids. Germline V gene sequence: CDR1 SQVTM, CDR2 ANQGSEA. With 6 bases clipped from V and 3 bases from J, the junction kept 3 bases outside the gene matches. The CDR3 protein is CSVASGVYNEQFF. CDR3 nucleotide sequence: TGCAGCGTGGCTAGCGGGGTCTACAATGAGCAGTTCTTC.

V gene TRBV11-2 combines with J gene TRBJ2-1; 15 bases fit TRBD2. The CDR3 is made up of 16 amino acids. J was trimmed by 7 bases and V by 2 bases; bases with no gene match: 3. Germline values: CDR1 SGHAT, CDR2 FQNNGV. CDR3: CASSLLGLAGGNEQFF. The CDR3 DNA follows: TGTGCCAGCAGCTTACTGGGACTAGCGGGAGGTAATGAGCAGTTCTTC.

The CDR3 bases are TGCGCCAGCAGCTTGGACCACCAAAACTACGAGCAGTACGTC. Protein product: CASSLDHQNYEQYV. J is TRBJ2-7 and V is TRBV5-1; D is unresolved. There are 14 residues in the CDR3. Germline V lookup: CDR1 SGHRS, CDR2 YFSETQ. V lost 0 bases, J lost 3 bases, and 10 bases lay in between.

In its sample, this clonotype was seen a few times. The V call is TRBV27, the J call TRBJ2-7; TRBD1 might be the D (5 bases). CDR1 and CDR2 from the germline V gene are MNHEY and SMNVEV (reference sequence). The CDR3 runs to 9 residues. CDR3 sequence (DNA): TGTGCCAGCAACGACAGTGGTCGCGTC. It is translated as CASNDSGRV.

The chain uses TRBV6-1 and TRBJ2-7; possibly TRBD1 for D (5 bases). The CDR3 totals 13 residues. V lost 4 bases, J lost 2 bases, and 9 bases lay in between. The germline CDR1 and CDR2 sequences are MNHNS and SASEGT. CDR3 sequence (DNA): TGTGCCAGCAGTGCCAGGGAAACCTACGAGCAGTACGTC. Residues: CASSARETYEQYV.

This clonotype was counted ten times or more. J is TRBJ2-3 and V is TRBV20-1; unclear D gene. Germline CDR1 DFQATT, CDR2 SNEGSKA (reference sequence). This CDR3 contains 11 residues. The CDR3 reads CRATDGDTQYF. CDR3 DNA sequence: TGCAGAGCCACTGATGGGGATACGCAGTATTTT.

This clonotype came up many times. V and J are TRBV4-3 and TRBJ2-6; tentatively, D is TRBD1 or TRBD2 (5 bases each). Per the germline V gene, CDR1 is LGHNA and CDR2 is YSLEER. The CDR3 length is 16 residues. The V end lost 1 base, the J end lost 2 bases, and 9 bases lay between the germline ends. CDR3 sequence reads: CASSQVWGTGANVLTF. The CDR3 DNA is TGCGCCAGCAGCCAAGTCTGGGGGACTGGGGCCAACGTCCTGACTTTC.

The genes are TRBV11-1 and TRBJ2-3; tentative D call: TRBD2 (6 bases). Germline V CDR1 and CDR2: SGHAT, FQDESV (reference sequence). The germline V and J ends were trimmed by 3 bases and 6 bases, with 16 bases remaining between them. This CDR3 has 15 residues. The CDR3 DNA reads TGTGCCAGCAGCTTGCTCAGTCTAGCGTCCGATACGCAGTATTTT. Its translation is CASSLLSLASDTQYF.

The chain links TRBV7-8 to TRBJ1-5; weak D call: TRBD1 (6 bases). Germline CDR1 and CDR2: SGHVS and FQNEAQ. The V end lost 4 bases, the J end lost 3 bases, and 10 bases lay between the germline ends. This CDR3 has 14 amino acids. This chain's CDR3 is CASSSRDNNQPQHF. The CDR3 DNA reads TGTGCCAGCAGCTCCCGGGACAACAATCAGCCCCAGCATTTT.

This clonotype has only a few counts. The V gene is TRBV9, the J gene TRBJ2-1; D gene unclear. Germline V gene sequence: CDR1 SGDLS, CDR2 YYNGEE. Trimming pared 0 bases from V and 8 bases from J, leaving 15 bases between. This CDR3 region has 15 residues. CDR3 region: CASSVGLVGVDEQFF. As DNA, the CDR3 is TGTGCCAGCAGCGTAGGGCTAGTCGGTGTCGATGAGCAGTTCTTC.

The V gene is TRBV7-2, the J gene TRBJ2-7, with 7 positions matching TRBD2. CDR1 and CDR2 (germline): SGHTA, FQGNSA. The V and J ends lost 5 bases and 3 bases, in that order; junction bases with no gene match: 4. This CDR3 is 13 amino acids long. The CDR3 reads CASSPSGYYEQYF. In nucleotides, the CDR3 is TGTGCCAGCAGCCCTAGCGGTTACTACGAGCAGTACTTC.

The V gene is TRBV18, the J gene TRBJ1-1; D gene unclear. V lost 3 bases, J lost 3 bases, and 8 bases lay in between. CDR3 size: 13 residues. Per germline, CDR1 KGHSH and CDR2 LQKENI. Here the CDR3 DNA reads TGTGCCAGCTCACCTCAGAGAGACACTGAAGCTTTCTTT. The encoded protein is CASSPQRDTEAFF.

The gene calls are TRBV27 and TRBJ2-3, with 10 bases lining up with TRBD2. In germline, CDR1 is MNHEY, CDR2 SMNVEV (reference sequence). J was trimmed by 2 bases and V by 4 bases; bases with no gene match: 6. This CDR3 spans 16 amino acids. CDR3 nucleotide sequence: TGTGCCAGCAGTTCCTTAGCGGGAGGACCCACAGATACGCAGTATTTT. Translation gives CASSSLAGGPTDTQYF.